This record concerns one T cell receptor (beta chain) sequence. The antigen is not known. Healthy people donating bone marrow made up the donors. J lost 11 bases, V lost 10 bases, and 4 bases had no gene match. Germline V gene lookup returns CDR1 SNHLY and CDR2 FYNNEI. The CDR3 totals 10 residues. Both 60 Vbeta primers and 13 Jbeta primers went into the PCR. Profiled with immunoSEQ multiplex PCR; TCRdb holds only in-frame clones, not every one. The sample lists about 120,000 clones, more than 60% seen once, with over 8% in the top ten. These data belong to a study of cytomegalovirus exposure and HLA in healthy donors. General observations from the study: Fewer N-insertions than the roughly 670-donor mean were reportedly shown by an Asian-associated ancestry cluster in a later analysis. TCR beta V- and J-gene trimming, according to a later analysis, was linked to a missense DCLRE1C variant.

The chain uses TRBV2 and TRBJ1-1; TRBD1 agrees at 10 bases. The source is a man aged 35-49 years in good health and CMV-seropositive. The sequenced sample was PBMCs. CDR3 sequence (DNA): TGTGCCACGGGGACAGGGGTGGCTTTCTTT. Translating it yields CATGTGVAFF.